This T cell receptor (beta chain) emerged from a study of OX40 agonist ivuxolimab in advanced cancers. This CDR3 comprises 12 residues. The germline V gene has CDR1 SGDLS and CDR2 YYNGEE. Trimming took 1 base from V and 7 from J, leaving 8 bases between them. Libraries were prepared by immunoSEQ multiplex PCR; TCRdb keeps only in-frame clonotypes and omits some of them. Among some 77,000 clones listed, around nine tenths were seen once. Here the sequenced sample was CD4+ or CD8+ T cells sorted from blood, taken in a trial of the OX40 agonist ivuxolimab. The clonotype comes from an adult with an advanced solid tumor such as melanoma, head and neck, liver or kidney cancer. The V gene is TRBV9, the J gene TRBJ1-2; possibly TRBD1 for D (5 bases). The CDR3 DNA follows: TGTGCCAGCAGCGTACAGGGCCGTGGCTACACCTTC. As protein: CASSVQGRGYTF.